This T cell receptor (beta chain) was documented in a study of T cell responses to AZD1222 COVID-19 vaccine listed by TCRdb under 2021. Study-level background: TCR sequencing was performed for some 250 trial participants, of whom 200 to 210 were given two doses of AZD1222 and around 26 were given two doses of MenACWY control vaccine. Enrollment into the trials was organized by age into subgroups of 18-55, 56-69 and 70-plus years, and those subgroups contained roughly 150, 30 and 60 TCR-sequenced participants, respectively. Results and caveats for the whole study, not just this receptor: After two AZD1222 doses, both the breadth and the depth of spike-specific TCRs were significantly higher than at day 0 and than in MenACWY recipients. Only five or six AZD1222 recipients were SARS-CoV-2 seropositive at baseline, limiting conclusions about previously exposed vaccinees. Participants were mostly white British and included more females than males, and it was suggested by the authors that clonal diversity may have been underestimated. The whole spike protein was spanned by vaccine-associated CD4 TCRs, and dominant responses were seen in regions 160-218 and 743-854. In the small 56-69-year group, the increase in depth fell short of significance, most likely because of low power. Because no day 14 peak-response samples were available, the repertoires could be characterized only after the peak T cell response. Nearly half of unique spike-specific TCRs reportedly recognized epitopes outside regions mutated in the B.1.351 and B.1.1.7 variants.

The CDR3 regions of human TCRbeta chains were analyzed by immunosequencing. Per the source publication's procedure: TCRs in the repertoires were compared against a reference library of SARS-CoV-2-specific TCRs that had been generated with the MIRA antigen-specificity platform. Breadth was defined as the fraction of unique TCRs that were SARS-CoV-2-associated. Depth was defined as the fraction of total T cells that were SARS-CoV-2-associated. Each spike-specific TCR was assigned to its reactive spike region and to a CD4 or CD8 class using the MIRA data. Log10-transformed breadth and depth values were compared by one-way ANOVA with Sidak's multiple comparisons tests. TCRdb's version of the immuneACCESS table is confined to in-frame rearrangements and falls short of the full clone set. An unresolved V gene accounts for under half of the shortfall where checked; the remainder is of unknown origin. That table furnishes V, J and clone size, whereas the DNA furnished D and trimming. This sample comprises 150,000 or so clones, 90% of them detected only once. About 5.9% of the sample comes from the top ten.

Sample time point, as interpreted from the label and publication: about 28 days (+/-7) after the second vaccine dose. Because spike-specific TCR depth and breadth did not differ between the two schedules, AZD1222 recipients who got a second dose at roughly 4 weeks were pooled with those who got a second dose at roughly 12 weeks. The vaccinee samples were drawn from two UK trials, COV001 and COV002, one of which was a single-blind randomized controlled phase 2/3 trial testing AZD1222 (ChAdOx1 nCoV-19) in healthy adults. For TCRbeta chain sequencing, PBMC samples were collected from trial participants at day 0 and at day 28 after the second dose. In its sample, this clone was seen once. This receptor's antigen is unknown. No clone much larger than this one lies a single base away; base qualities are absent. Its CDR3 holds 14 amino acids, cysteine through phenylalanine. Just CDR3 DNA is preserved here, 42 bases in frame from base 1. CDR1 SGHKS and CDR2 YYEKEE were looked up in the germline V gene (reference sequence). V has 3 bases trimmed and J has 4 bases trimmed; junction bases matching no gene number 2.

This receptor chain uses TRBV5-5 and TRBJ1-5, with TRBD1 identical over 9 junction bases. The sequence came from an adult who received the AZD1222 COVID-19 vaccine. The sequences come from peripheral blood, collected 28 days after the second AZD1222 dose. The nucleotide sequence is given as TGTGCCAGCAGCTACGGGACAGGGAATCAGCCCCAGCATTTT. Its product reads: CASSYGTGNQPQHF.